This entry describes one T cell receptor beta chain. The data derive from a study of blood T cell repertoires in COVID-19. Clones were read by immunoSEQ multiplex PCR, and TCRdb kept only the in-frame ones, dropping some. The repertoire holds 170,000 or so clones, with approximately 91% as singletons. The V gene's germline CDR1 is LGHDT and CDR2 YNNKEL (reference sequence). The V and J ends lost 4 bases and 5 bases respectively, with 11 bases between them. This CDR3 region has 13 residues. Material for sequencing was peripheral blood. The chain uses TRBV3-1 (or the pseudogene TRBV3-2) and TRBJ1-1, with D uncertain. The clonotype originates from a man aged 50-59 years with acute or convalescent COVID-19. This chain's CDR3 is CASSLVGGTEAFF. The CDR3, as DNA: TGTGCCAGCAGCCTAGTTGGCGGTACTGAAGCTTTCTTT.